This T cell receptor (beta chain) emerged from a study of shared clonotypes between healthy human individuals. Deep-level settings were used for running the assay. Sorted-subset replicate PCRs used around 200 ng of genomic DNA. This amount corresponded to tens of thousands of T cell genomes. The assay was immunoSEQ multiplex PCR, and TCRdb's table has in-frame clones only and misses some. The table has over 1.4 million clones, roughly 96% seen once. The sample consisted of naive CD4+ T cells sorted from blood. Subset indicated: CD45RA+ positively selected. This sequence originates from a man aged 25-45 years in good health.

The CDR3 nucleotides are TGTGCCAGCAGCCCCCGACGAAACTACTACGAGCAGTACTTC. This translates into CASSPRRNYYEQYF. The chain combines TRBV5-6 with TRBJ2-7; D is unclear. V lost 4 bases and J lost 3, with 14 bases in between. The CDR3 is 14 residues long. Germline V lookup: CDR1 SGHDT, CDR2 YYEEEE.